These T cell receptor beta chains were read from a single sample in a study of blood T cell repertoires in COVID-19. Profiling relied on immunoSEQ multiplex PCR, and the TCRdb table lists in-frame clones only, not all of them. The profile shows about 42,000 clones, roughly 88% of them singletons. Sequencing was done on a sample of peripheral blood. These receptors originate from a human donor in a cohort sampled during active COVID-19. Each CDR3 is given with its conserved first and last residue. Each record gives: J gene, clone size, D gene, V gene, CDR3 DNA, CDR3 protein. A D gene is named only where the DNA matches it firmly. The size of a clone is reported for some rows only, either as once, few or many, or as a class for expanded clones.

>TRBJ2-2|.|.|TRBV19
TGTGCCAGTAGACCACAGGTAACGAACACCGGGGAGCTGTTTTTT
CASRPQVTNTGELFF
>TRBJ2-1|.|.|TRBV7-9
TGTGCCAGCAGCCAGAGACAGTTACCCTCCTACAATGAGCAGTTCTTC
CASSQRQLPSYNEQFF
>TRBJ2-7|.|TRBD1|TRBV5-4
TGTGCCAGCAGCCACGGGACAGTCTACGAGCAGTACTTC
CASSHGTVYEQYF
>TRBJ1-2|.|.|TRBV3-1/TRBV3-2
TGTGCCAGCAGTCCTGATGATTGGGGAGACTATGGCTACACCTTC
CASSPDDWGDYGYTF
>TRBJ1-3|.|.|TRBV2
TGTGCCAGCAGGGAAACGGGGGGAAACACCATATATTTT
CASRETGGNTIYF
>TRBJ2-3|.|.|TRBV7-3
TGTGCCAGCAGCTTAATTGGGGGGAGCACAGATACGCAGTATTTT
CASSLIGGSTDTQYF
>TRBJ2-1|.|.|TRBV11-3
TGTGCCAGCAGCCACACCACTTGGGGGGAGGAGCAGTTCTTC
CASSHTTWGEEQFF
>TRBJ2-2|.|.|TRBV11-2
TGTGCCAGCAGCTTAGCGTTTATCCCTAACACCGGGGAGCTGTTTTTT
CASSLAFIPNTGELFF
>TRBJ1-2|.|.|TRBV15
TGTGCCACCAGCATGAGCTCTAACTATGGCTACACCTTC
CATSMSSNYGYTF
>TRBJ1-4|once|TRBD1|TRBV6-6
TGTGCCAGCAGGACGGGACAGGGGAGTGAAAAACTGTTTTTT
CASRTGQGSEKLFF
>TRBJ1-1|.|.|TRBV7-9
TGTGCCAGCACCGACGCGGGGCCAGGAAACACTGAAGCTTTCTTT
CASTDAGPGNTEAFF
>TRBJ2-1|.|TRBD2|TRBV10-3
TGTGCCATCAGCGCCGGACTAGCGGGGGGGCGGGAGCAGTTCTTC
CAISAGLAGGREQFF
>TRBJ2-3|.|TRBD2|TRBV4-2
TGTGCCAGCAGCTTAGGAGCGGGGACGCTAGACACAGATACGCAGTATTTT
CASSLGAGTLDTDTQYF
>TRBJ2-7|.|.|TRBV2
TGTGCCAGCAGTGAAGTTGAGGGCGGGATCTACGAGCAGTACTTC
CASSEVEGGIYEQYF
>TRBJ2-5|.|TRBD1|TRBV30
TGTGCCTGGAGCCGTGACGGGACAGTCGCAAGGGAGACCCAGTACTTC
CAWSRDGTVARETQYF
>TRBJ1-2|.|.|TRBV10-3
TGTGCCATCAGTGATGGAGTATATGGCTACACCTTC
CAISDGVYGYTF